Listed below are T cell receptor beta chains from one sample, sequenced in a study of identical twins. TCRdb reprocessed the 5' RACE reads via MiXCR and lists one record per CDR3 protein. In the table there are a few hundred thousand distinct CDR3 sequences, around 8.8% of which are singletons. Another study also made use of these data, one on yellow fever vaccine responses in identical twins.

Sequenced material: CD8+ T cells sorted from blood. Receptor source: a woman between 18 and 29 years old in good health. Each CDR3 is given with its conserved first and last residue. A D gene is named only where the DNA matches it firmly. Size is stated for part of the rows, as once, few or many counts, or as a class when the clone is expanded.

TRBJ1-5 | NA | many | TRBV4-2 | CASSQNRDQPQHF | TGTGCCAGCAGCCAGAACAGGGATCAGCCCCAGCATTTT
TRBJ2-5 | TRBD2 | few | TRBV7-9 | CASSFVPAGGPPTQYF | TGTGCCAGCAGCTTTGTCCCCGCGGGGGGGCCTCCGACCCAGTACTTC
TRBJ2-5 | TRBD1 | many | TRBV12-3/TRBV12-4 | CASSETRDRGSKETQYF | TGTGCCAGCAGTGAAACTCGGGACAGGGGATCCAAAGAGACCCAGTACTTC
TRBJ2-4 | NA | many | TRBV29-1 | CSPAGAGEENIQYF | TGCAGCCCAGCCGGGGCAGGGGAGGAAAACATTCAGTACTTC
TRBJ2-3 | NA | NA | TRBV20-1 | CSARGGGAFTDTQYF | TGCAGTGCTAGAGGTGGCGGGGCCTTCACAGATACGCAGTATTTT
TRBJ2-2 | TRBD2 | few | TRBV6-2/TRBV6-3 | CASWGLAEKGVTGELFF | TGTGCCAGCTGGGGACTAGCGGAGAAAGGGGTCACCGGGGAGCTGTTTTTT
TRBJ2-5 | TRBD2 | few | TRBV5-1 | CASSSGTSGQETQYF | TGCGCCAGCAGCTCCGGGACTAGCGGCCAAGAGACCCAGTACTTC
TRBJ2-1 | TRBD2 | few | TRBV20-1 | CSARERLAGAGDEQFF | TGCAGTGCTAGAGAGCGACTAGCGGGAGCAGGCGATGAGCAGTTCTTC
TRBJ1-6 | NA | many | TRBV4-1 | CASSQGSASGSPLHF | TGCGCCAGCAGCCAAGGATCGGCTTCCGGTTCACCCCTCCACTTT
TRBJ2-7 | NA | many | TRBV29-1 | CSVEFVGVYEQYF | TGCAGCGTAGAATTCGTGGGGGTCTACGAGCAGTACTTC
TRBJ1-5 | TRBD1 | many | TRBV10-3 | CATKELQGDQPQHF | TGTGCCACCAAAGAACTACAGGGGGACCAGCCCCAGCATTTT
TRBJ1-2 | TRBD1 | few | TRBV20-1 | CSASTGEVYGYTF | TGCAGTGCTTCGACAGGGGAAGTATATGGCTACACCTTC
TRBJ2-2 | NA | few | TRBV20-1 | CSAREPEHNTGELFF | TGCAGTGCTAGAGAGCCAGAGCACAACACCGGGGAGCTGTTTTTT
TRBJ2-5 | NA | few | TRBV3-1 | CASSPFLGGGETQYF | TGTGCCAGCAGCCCGTTTCTAGGGGGAGGAGAGACCCAGTACTTC
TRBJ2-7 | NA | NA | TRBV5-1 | CASSPPGTLMGSYEQYF | TGCGCCAGCAGCCCGCCGGGGACACTAATGGGTTCCTACGAGCAGTACTTC
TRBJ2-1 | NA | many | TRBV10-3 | CAISESMIGSYNEQFF | TGTGCCATCAGTGAGTCGATGATCGGTTCCTACAATGAGCAGTTCTTC
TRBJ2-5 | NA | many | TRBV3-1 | CASSPQDGATMYQETQYF | TGTGCCAGCAGCCCTCAAGACGGAGCGACTATGTACCAAGAGACCCAGTACTTC
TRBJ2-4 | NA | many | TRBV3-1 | CASSQAGHYYF | TGTGCCAGCAGCCAAGCGGGCCATTACTACTTC
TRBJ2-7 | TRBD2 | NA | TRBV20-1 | CSAGASGIYEQYF | TGCAGTGCCGGGGCTAGCGGGATATACGAGCAGTACTTC
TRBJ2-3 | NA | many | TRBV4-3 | CASSQVFGGGTDTQYF | TGCGCCAGCAGCCAAGTTTTTGGGGGAGGAACAGATACGCAGTATTTT
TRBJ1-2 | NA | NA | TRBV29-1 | CSVDIQGVHYGYTF | TGCAGCGTTGATATTCAGGGTGTTCACTATGGCTACACCTTC
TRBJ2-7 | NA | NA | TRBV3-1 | CASSQVGVTYEQYF | TGTGCCAGCAGCCAAGTGGGAGTGACGTACGAGCAGTACTTC
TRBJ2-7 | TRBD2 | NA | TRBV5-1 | CASSLPYTRTSGAYEQYF | TGCGCCAGCAGCTTGCCCTATACTAGGACTAGCGGGGCCTACGAGCAGTACTTC
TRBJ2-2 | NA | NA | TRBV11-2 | CASSLSQNTGELFF | TGTGCCAGCAGCTTATCCCAGAACACCGGGGAGCTGTTTTTT
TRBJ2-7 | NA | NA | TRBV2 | CAIKLRDATYEQYF | TGTGCCATCAAATTGCGGGATGCGACTTACGAGCAGTACTTC
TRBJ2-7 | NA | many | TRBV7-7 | CASSFLIAGFDWEQYF | TGTGCTAGCAGCTTCCTTATCGCAGGGTTTGATTGGGAGCAGTACTTC
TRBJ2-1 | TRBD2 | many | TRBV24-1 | CATSDLPGTSSSYNEQFF | TGTGCCACCAGTGATTTGCCCGGGACTAGCTCCTCTTACAATGAGCAGTTCTTC
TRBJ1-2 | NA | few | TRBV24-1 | CATSDLTGANGYTF | TGTGCCACCAGTGATTTGACGGGGGCGAATGGCTACACCTTC
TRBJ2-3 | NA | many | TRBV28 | CASSSAWLSTDTQYF | TGTGCCAGCAGTTCAGCTTGGCTTAGCACAGATACGCAGTATTTT
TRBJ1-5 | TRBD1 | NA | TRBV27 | CASSLSDRVDQPQHF | TGTGCCAGCAGTTTGTCGGACAGGGTCGATCAGCCCCAGCATTTT
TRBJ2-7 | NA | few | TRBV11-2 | CASSFPGQEYEQYF | TGTGCCAGCAGCTTCCCGGGCCAGGAGTACGAGCAGTACTTC
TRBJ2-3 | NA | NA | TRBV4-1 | CASSHGLTHSANTDTQYF | TGCGCCAGCAGCCACGGCCTTACCCATAGCGCCAACACAGATACGCAGTATTTT
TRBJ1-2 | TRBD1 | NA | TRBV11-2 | CASSFIGTGIFFGYGYTF | TGTGCCAGCAGCTTCATTGGGACAGGGATATTTTTTGGGTATGGCTACACCTTC
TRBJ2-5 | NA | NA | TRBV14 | CASSQPPHWTLGETQYF | TGTGCCAGCAGCCAACCGCCTCATTGGACCCTAGGGGAGACCCAGTACTTC
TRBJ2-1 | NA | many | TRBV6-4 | CASSEEGEGANEQFF | TGTGCCAGCAGTGAGGAGGGAGAGGGGGCCAATGAGCAGTTCTTC
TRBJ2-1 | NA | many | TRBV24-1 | CATSDKRFLDEQFF | TGTGCCACCAGTGATAAAAGGTTTTTGGATGAGCAGTTCTTC
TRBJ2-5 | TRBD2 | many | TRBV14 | CASSHPESGTSGAETQYF | TGTGCCAGCAGCCATCCCGAGAGTGGGACTAGCGGTGCAGAGACCCAGTACTTC
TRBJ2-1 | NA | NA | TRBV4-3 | CASSQDRHLNEQFF | TGCGCCAGCAGCCAAGATAGGCATCTCAATGAGCAGTTCTTC
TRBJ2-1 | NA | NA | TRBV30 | CAWSVRQGPYNEQFF | TGTGCCTGGAGTGTACGTCAGGGGCCCTACAATGAGCAGTTCTTC
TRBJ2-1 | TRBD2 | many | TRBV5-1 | CASSLTSAVEQFF | TGCGCCAGCAGCCTGACTAGCGCAGTTGAGCAGTTCTTC
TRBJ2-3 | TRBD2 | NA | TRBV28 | CASKGLAGWTSTDTQYF | TGTGCCAGCAAAGGACTAGCGGGGTGGACTAGCACAGATACGCAGTATTTT
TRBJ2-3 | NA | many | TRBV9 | CASSLVSVSTDTQYF | TGTGCCAGCAGCCTCGTCTCCGTGAGCACAGATACGCAGTATTTT
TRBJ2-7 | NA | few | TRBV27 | CASSGPHEQYF | TGTGCCAGCTCTGGTCCCCACGAGCAGTACTTC
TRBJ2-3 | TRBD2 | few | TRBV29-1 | CSVELAGGYSYADTQYF | TGCAGCGTTGAACTAGCGGGGGGTTATAGCTATGCAGATACGCAGTATTTT
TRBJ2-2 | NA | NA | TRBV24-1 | CATSDLAAADTGELFF | TGTGCCACCAGTGATTTAGCTGCGGCGGACACCGGGGAGCTGTTTTTT
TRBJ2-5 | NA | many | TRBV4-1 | CASSQGPGQETQYF | TGCGCCAGCAGCCAAGGGCCCGGTCAAGAGACCCAGTACTTC
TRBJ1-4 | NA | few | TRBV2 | CASRDLGNEKLFF | TGTGCCAGCCGGGACCTCGGCAATGAAAAACTGTTTTTT
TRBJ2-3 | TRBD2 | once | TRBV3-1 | CASSNQSILAGDTDTQYF | TGTGCCAGCAGCAACCAGAGCATTCTAGCGGGAGACACAGATACGCAGTATTTT
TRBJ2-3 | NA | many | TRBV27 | CASTPSQGWNTDTQYF | TGTGCCAGCACCCCTTCCCAGGGTTGGAACACAGATACGCAGTATTTT
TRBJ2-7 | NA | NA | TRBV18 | CASSPTRGALTYEQYF | TGTGCCAGCTCACCTACTCGGGGGGCCCTGACCTACGAGCAGTACTTC
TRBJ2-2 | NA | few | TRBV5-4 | CASSSPLHDTGELFF | TGTGCCAGCAGCTCTCCCTTACATGACACCGGGGAGCTGTTTTTT
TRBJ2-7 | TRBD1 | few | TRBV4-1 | CASSQLDRAYEQYF | TGCGCCAGCAGCCAACTGGACAGGGCCTACGAGCAGTACTTC
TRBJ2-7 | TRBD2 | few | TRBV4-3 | CASSQDTLSSGLAYEQYF | TGCGCCAGCAGCCAAGATACACTGTCTTCAGGACTAGCCTACGAGCAGTACTTC
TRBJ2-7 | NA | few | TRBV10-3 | CAISPGYEQYF | TGTGCCATCAGTCCTGGCTACGAGCAGTACTTC
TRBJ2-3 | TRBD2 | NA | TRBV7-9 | CASSLGLALYTDTQYF | TGTGCCAGCAGCCTGGGACTAGCGCTTTACACAGATACGCAGTATTTT
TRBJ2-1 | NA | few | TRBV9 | CASSVAEGNNEQFF | TGTGCCAGCAGCGTAGCAGAGGGCAACAATGAGCAGTTCTTC